The 10 T cell receptor beta chains below all came from one sample that was sequenced in a study of blood T cell repertoires in COVID-19. Data came from immunoSEQ multiplex PCR; TCRdb stores just in-frame clones and leaves some out. Of some 46,000 clones in the sample, over 70% were seen once. Sample: peripheral blood. These receptors were obtained from a man aged 50 to 60 with acute or convalescent COVID-19.

The chain couples TRBV6-5 to TRBJ2-5; TRBD1 matches at 12 bases. The CDR3 totals 15 residues. The germline V gene encodes CDR1 MNHEY and CDR2 SVGAGI. V lost 4 bases to trimming and J lost 4 bases; unmatched junction nucleotides: 4. The CDR3 region is CASSSGTGGRETQYF. CDR3 sequence (DNA): TGTGCCAGCAGTTCTGGGACAGGGGGCAGAGAGACCCAGTACTTC.

The chain couples TRBV5-4 to TRBJ1-1; 11 bases agree with TRBD1. Losses at the gene ends were 3 bases for V and 4 bases for J; bases not matched to a gene: 8. The CDR3 has 16 amino acids. Germline CDR1 is SGHNT and CDR2 is YYREEE (reference sequence). The CDR3 coding sequence is TGTGCCAGCAGCTGGAAATCCGGGACAGGGGGCACTGAAGCTTTCTTT. Residues: CASSWKSGTGGTEAFF. Filled out from reference TRBV5-4 and TRBJ1-1, the complete variable domain reads ETGVTQSPTHLIKTRGQQVTLRCSSQSGHNTVSWYQQALGQGPQFIFQYYREEENGRGNFPPRFSGLQFPNYSSELNVNALELDDSALYLCASSWKSGTGGTEAFFGQGTRLTVV.

The chain couples TRBV29-1 to TRBJ1-2, with TRBD1 matching 7 bases. V lost 7 bases, J lost 3 bases, and 5 bases stayed unmatched. Germline CDR1 reads SQVTM; CDR2 reads ANQGSEA. This CDR3 is built from 12 residues. The CDR3 region is CSGGQEDYGYTF. Written as DNA, the CDR3 is TGCAGCGGTGGACAGGAAGACTATGGCTACACCTTC.

This clone was recorded only once. This rearrangement joins TRBV28 to TRBJ1-1; D is uncertain. Germline assignment: CDR1 MDHEN and CDR2 SYDVKM. The CDR3 spans 14 residues. V was shortened by 2 bases and J by 4 bases, with 11 bases between the two germline ends. CDR3 in DNA: TGTGCCAGCAGTTTACGGGGTCTGGTCACTGAAGCTTTCTTT. This gives the protein CASSLRGLVTEAFF.

The J gene is TRBJ1-1, the V gene TRBV30; D is unclear. The CDR3 length is 12 residues. Germline CDR1 and CDR2: GTSNPN and SVGIG (reference sequence). Trimming took off 2 bases at V and 6 bases at J, with 10 bases between the two ends. The CDR3 DNA follows: TGTGCCTGGAGTCCCTGGGGAGCTGAAGCTTTCTTT. This codes for CAWSPWGAEAFF.

The J gene is TRBJ2-3, the V gene TRBV9; 7 nucleotides match TRBD1. The CDR3 extends over 15 amino acids. Germline V lookup: CDR1 SGDLS, CDR2 YYNGEE. J was trimmed by 4 bases and V by 0 bases; bases with no gene match: 5. This CDR3 is CASSVGGQVSDTQYF. For the CDR3, the DNA is TGTGCCAGCAGCGTAGGAGGACAGGTCTCAGATACGCAGTATTTT.

There are a few counts of this clone. This chain links TRBV3-1 (or the pseudogene TRBV3-2) with TRBJ2-5; D is ambiguous. Germline loops: CDR1 LGHDT, CDR2 YNNKEL (reference sequence). V was trimmed by 1 base and J by 5 bases, leaving 2 bases between them. The CDR3 is made up of 11 amino acids. The DNA for the CDR3 is TGTGCCAGCAGCCAAGCGGAGACCCAGTACTTC. This codes for CASSQAETQYF.

V is TRBV6-2 or TRBV6-3 and J is TRBJ2-1, with 9 bases lining up with TRBD2. The V gene's germline CDR1 is MNHEY and CDR2 SVGEGT. The CDR3 spans 14 residues. V lost 4 bases and J lost 7; bases outside the gene matches: 5. The CDR3 region is CASSFGGRENEQFF. The DNA of the CDR3 is TGTGCCAGCAGTTTTGGCGGGAGGGAAAATGAGCAGTTCTTC.

The sample holds one count of this clone. The J gene is TRBJ1-1, the V gene TRBV30; D is perhaps TRBD1 (5 bases). Trimming removed 3 bases from V and 1 base from J, with 6 bases in between. The CDR3 sequence is 12 residues long. Germline V gene data show CDR1 as GTSNPN and CDR2 as SVGIG (reference sequence). Here the CDR3 reads CAWRQGNTEAFF. The CDR3 DNA follows: TGTGCCTGGAGGCAGGGGAACACTGAAGCTTTCTTT.

The gene calls are TRBV19 and TRBJ2-2, with 7 bases matching TRBD2. The germline CDR1 and CDR2 sequences are LNHDA and SQIVND (reference sequence). V lost 2 bases and J lost 1; bases outside the gene matches: 4. CDR3 size: 16 residues. The chain's CDR3 is CASSIMGGGNTGELFF. The CDR3 DNA follows: TGTGCCAGTAGTATAATGGGCGGGGGGAACACCGGGGAGCTGTTTTTT.